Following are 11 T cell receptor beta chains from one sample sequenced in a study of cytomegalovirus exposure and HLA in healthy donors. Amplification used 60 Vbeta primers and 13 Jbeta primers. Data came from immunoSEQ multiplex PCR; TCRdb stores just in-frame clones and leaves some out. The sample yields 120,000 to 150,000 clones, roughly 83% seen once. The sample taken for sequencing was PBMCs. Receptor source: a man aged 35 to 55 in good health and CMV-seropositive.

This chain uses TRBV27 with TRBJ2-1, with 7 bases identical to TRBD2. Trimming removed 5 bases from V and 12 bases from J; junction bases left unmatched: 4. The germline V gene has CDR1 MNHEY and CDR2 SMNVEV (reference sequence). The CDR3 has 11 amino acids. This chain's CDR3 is CASSPGGTQFF. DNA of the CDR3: TGTGCCAGCAGTCCCGGGGGGACGCAGTTCTTC.

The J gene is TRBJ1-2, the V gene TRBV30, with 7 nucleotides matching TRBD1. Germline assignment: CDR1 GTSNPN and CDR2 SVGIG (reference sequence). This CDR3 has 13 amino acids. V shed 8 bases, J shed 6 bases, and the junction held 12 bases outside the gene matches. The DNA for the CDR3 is TGTGCCCGCCACAGGGGCGCCAGAGATGGCTACACCTTC. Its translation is CARHRGARDGYTF.

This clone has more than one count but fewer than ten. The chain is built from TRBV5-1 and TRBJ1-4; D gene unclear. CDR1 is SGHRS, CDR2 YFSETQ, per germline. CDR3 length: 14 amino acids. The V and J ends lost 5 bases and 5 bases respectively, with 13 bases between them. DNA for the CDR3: TGCGCCAGCAGGGAACTAGGTCTAAATGAAAAACTGTTTTTT. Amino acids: CASRELGLNEKLFF.

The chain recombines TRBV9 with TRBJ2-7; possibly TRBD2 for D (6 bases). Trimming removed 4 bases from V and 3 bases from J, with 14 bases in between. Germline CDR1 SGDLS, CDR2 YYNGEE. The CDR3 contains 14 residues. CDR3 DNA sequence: TGTGCCAGCAGCAAAGGACTACTAGGCTACGAGCAGTACTTC. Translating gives CASSKGLLGYEQYF.

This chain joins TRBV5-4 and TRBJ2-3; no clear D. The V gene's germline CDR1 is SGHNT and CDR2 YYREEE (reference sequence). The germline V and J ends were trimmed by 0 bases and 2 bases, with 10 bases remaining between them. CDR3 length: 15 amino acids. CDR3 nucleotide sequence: TGTGCCAGCAGCTTGGACTCCATCCCCACAGATACGCAGTATTTT. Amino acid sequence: CASSLDSIPTDTQYF.

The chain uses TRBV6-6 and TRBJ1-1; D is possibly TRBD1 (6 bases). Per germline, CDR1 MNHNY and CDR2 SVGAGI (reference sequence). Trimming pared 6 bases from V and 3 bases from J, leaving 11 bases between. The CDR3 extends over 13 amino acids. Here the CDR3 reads CASSRTGYTEAFF. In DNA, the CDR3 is TGTGCCAGCAGCCGAACAGGGTACACTGAAGCTTTCTTT.

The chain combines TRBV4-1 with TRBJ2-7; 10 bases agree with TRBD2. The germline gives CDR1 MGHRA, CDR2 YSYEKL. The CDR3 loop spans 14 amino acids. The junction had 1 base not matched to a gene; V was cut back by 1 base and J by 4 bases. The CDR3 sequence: CASSQGTSGYEQYF. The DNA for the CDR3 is TGCGCCAGCAGCCAAGGGACTAGCGGATACGAGCAGTACTTC.

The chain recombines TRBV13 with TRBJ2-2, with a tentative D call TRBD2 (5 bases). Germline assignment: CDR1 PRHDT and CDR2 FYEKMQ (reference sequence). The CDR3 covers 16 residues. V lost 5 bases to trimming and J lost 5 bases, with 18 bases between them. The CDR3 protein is CASSLSTRGVTGELFF. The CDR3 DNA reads TGTGCCAGCAGCCTATCGACACGGGGAGTGACCGGGGAGCTGTTTTTT.

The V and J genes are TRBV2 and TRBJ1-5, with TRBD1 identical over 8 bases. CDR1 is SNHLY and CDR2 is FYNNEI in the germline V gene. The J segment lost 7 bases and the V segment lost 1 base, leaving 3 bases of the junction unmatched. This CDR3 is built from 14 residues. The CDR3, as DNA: TGTGCCAGCAGTGAAGACAGGGGGAGACAGCCCCAGCATTTT. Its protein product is CASSEDRGRQPQHF. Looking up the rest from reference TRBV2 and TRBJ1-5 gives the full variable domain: EPEVTQTPSHQVTQMGQEVILRCVPISNHLYFYWYRQILGQKVEFLVSFYNNEISEKSEIFDDQFSVERPDGSNFTLKIRSTKLEDSAMYFCASSEDRGRQPQHFGDGTRLSIL.

CDR3 bases: TGTGCCAGCAGTTACGTGGGCGGGGGGGCGGCCGAGCAGTTCTTC. Protein: CASSYVGGGAAEQFF. V usage is TRBV6-5 and J usage is TRBJ2-1, with 9 bases matching TRBD2. CDR3 length: 15 residues. With V trimmed by 2 bases and J by 10 bases, 9 bases remained unmatched. Germline CDR1 is MNHEY and CDR2 is SVGAGI.

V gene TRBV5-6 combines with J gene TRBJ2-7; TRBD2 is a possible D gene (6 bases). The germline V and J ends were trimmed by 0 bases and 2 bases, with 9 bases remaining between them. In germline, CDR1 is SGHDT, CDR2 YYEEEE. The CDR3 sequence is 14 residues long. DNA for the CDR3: TGTGCCAGCAGCTTGGGGCCGGGAGCCTACGAGCAGTACTTC. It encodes CASSLGPGAYEQYF.